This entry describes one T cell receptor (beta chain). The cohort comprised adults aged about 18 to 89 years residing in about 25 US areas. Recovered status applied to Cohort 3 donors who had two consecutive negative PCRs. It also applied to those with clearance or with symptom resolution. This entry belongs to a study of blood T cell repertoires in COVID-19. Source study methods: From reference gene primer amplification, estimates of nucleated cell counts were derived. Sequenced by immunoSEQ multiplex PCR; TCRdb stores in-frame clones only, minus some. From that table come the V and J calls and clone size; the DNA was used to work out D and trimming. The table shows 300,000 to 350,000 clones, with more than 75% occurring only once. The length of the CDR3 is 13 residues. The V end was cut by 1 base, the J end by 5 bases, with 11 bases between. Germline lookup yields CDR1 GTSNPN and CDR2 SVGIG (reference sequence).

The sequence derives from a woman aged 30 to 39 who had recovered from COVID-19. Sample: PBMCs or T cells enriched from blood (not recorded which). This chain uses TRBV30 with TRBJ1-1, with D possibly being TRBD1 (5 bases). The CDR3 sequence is CAWSGPGLTEAFF. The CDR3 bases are TGTGCCTGGAGTGGCCCGGGACTGACTGAAGCTTTCTTT. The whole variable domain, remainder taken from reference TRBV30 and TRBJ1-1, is SQTIHQWPATLVQPVGSPLSLECTVEGTSNPNLYWYRQAAGRGLQLLFYSVGIGQISSEVPQNLSASRPQDRQFILSSKKLLLSDSGFYLCAWSGPGLTEAFFGQGTRLTVV.